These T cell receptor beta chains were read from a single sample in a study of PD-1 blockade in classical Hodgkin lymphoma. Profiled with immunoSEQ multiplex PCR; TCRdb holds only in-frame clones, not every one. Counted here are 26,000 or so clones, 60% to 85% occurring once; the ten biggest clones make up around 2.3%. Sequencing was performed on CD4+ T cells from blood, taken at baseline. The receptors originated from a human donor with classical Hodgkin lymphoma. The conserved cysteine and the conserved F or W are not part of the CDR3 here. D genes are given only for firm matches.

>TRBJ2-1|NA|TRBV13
ASSLNPLNEQF
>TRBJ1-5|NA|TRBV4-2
ASSQDERGWGTAAQPQH
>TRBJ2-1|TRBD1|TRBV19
ASSDRGDNEQF
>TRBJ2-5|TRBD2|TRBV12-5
ASGLIQGTSGRETQY
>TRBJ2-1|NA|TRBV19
ASSIILSGTLWNEQF
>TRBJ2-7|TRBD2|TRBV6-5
ASSGPGTSHYEQY
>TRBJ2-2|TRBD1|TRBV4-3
ASSQKGQGISHSGELF
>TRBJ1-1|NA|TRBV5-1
ASSSGREDEAF
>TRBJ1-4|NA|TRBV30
AWAGQPATNEKLF
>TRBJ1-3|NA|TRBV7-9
ASRHPLGVSSGNTIY
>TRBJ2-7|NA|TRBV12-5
ASGLRSSYEQY
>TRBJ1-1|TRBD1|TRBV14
ASSPLTGVNTEAF
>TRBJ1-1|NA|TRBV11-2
ASSSLVGERGAGSF
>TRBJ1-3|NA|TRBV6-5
ASTLGAGTTTIY
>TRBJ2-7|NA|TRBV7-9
ASSLFTGSYEQY